This is a list of T cell receptor beta chains from one sample in a study of T-cell memory formation after mild COVID-19. TCRdb called the 5' RACE reads again in MiXCR, with one record for every CDR3 protein. The table has around 200,000 distinct CDR3 sequences, about 22% seen once. Sequenced input: PBMCs or a T cell subset sorted from them (not recorded which). The receptors were sampled from an adult woman who had mild COVID-19 (a few samples of this study predate the infection). Cell type and time point are not known. Both conserved end residues are part of each CDR3. Each record gives: CDR3 DNA, CDR3 protein, V gene, D gene, J gene, clone size. D genes are given only for firm matches. Clone size, where shown, is once, few, many, or a class for clones that have expanded.

CDR3nt: TGTGCCAGCAGCTCCCATCGGGAAACCAGCAATCAGCCCCAGCATTTT
CDR3aa: CASSSHRETSNQPQHF
v_gene: TRBV7-9
d_gene: NA
j_gene: TRBJ1-5
abundance: few

CDR3nt: TGTGCCAGCAGCGTAAACAGGGCCACCGGGAGGAATTCACCCCTCCACTTT
CDR3aa: CASSVNRATGRNSPLHF
v_gene: TRBV7-8
d_gene: NA
j_gene: TRBJ1-6
abundance: few

CDR3nt: TGTGCCAGTAGTATCTCCAGCATCACAGATACGCAGTATTTT
CDR3aa: CASSISSITDTQYF
v_gene: TRBV19
d_gene: NA
j_gene: TRBJ2-3
abundance: few

CDR3nt: TGTGCCAGCAGTTACTCTAGCCCGCGAGGGGAGCTGTTTTTT
CDR3aa: CASSYSSPRGELFF
v_gene: TRBV6-5
d_gene: NA
j_gene: TRBJ2-2
abundance: few

CDR3nt: TGCGCCAGCAGCCAGAAAGCGGGAAGCACCTACGAGCAGTACTTC
CDR3aa: CASSQKAGSTYEQYF
v_gene: TRBV4-3
d_gene: TRBD2
j_gene: TRBJ2-7
abundance: NA

CDR3nt: TGTGCCAGTAGTTGGCAGTCCCAGAACATTCAGTACTTC
CDR3aa: CASSWQSQNIQYF
v_gene: TRBV19
d_gene: NA
j_gene: TRBJ2-4
abundance: few

CDR3nt: TGTGCCAGCAGCTTAATCACAGATACGCAGTATTTT
CDR3aa: CASSLITDTQYF
v_gene: TRBV5-6
d_gene: NA
j_gene: TRBJ2-3
abundance: many

CDR3nt: TGTGCCAGCAGTTTATGGGGTGGCAATGAGCAGTTCTTC
CDR3aa: CASSLWGGNEQFF
v_gene: TRBV27
d_gene: NA
j_gene: TRBJ2-1
abundance: NA

CDR3nt: TGTGCCAGTGAACCCGGGACAGGGGGGAACACTGAAGCTTTCTTT
CDR3aa: CASEPGTGGNTEAFF
v_gene: TRBV6-1
d_gene: TRBD1
j_gene: TRBJ1-1
abundance: once

CDR3nt: TGTGCCAGCAGTCTGAGACTGGATTTAGCTTTCTTT
CDR3aa: CASSLRLDLAFF
v_gene: TRBV6-5
d_gene: NA
j_gene: TRBJ1-1
abundance: NA

CDR3nt: TGCGCCAGCAGCCCGACTAGCGGGTCATACAATGAGCAGTTCTTC
CDR3aa: CASSPTSGSYNEQFF
v_gene: TRBV4-2
d_gene: TRBD2
j_gene: TRBJ2-1
abundance: many

CDR3nt: TGCAGTGCTGGTACTTCTACCGACACCGGGGAGCTGTTTTTT
CDR3aa: CSAGTSTDTGELFF
v_gene: TRBV20-1
d_gene: NA
j_gene: TRBJ2-2
abundance: few

CDR3nt: TGTGCCAGCAGCTTACGCACCGGGACAGGGGGCTGGAGCAATCAGCCCCAGCATTTT
CDR3aa: CASSLRTGTGGWSNQPQHF
v_gene: TRBV11-3
d_gene: TRBD1
j_gene: TRBJ1-5
abundance: NA

CDR3nt: TGTGCCAGCAACCATTACCCCGTGGGGTTAAACTATGGCTACACCTTC
CDR3aa: CASNHYPVGLNYGYTF
v_gene: TRBV5-5
d_gene: NA
j_gene: TRBJ1-2
abundance: NA

CDR3nt: TGTGCCAGCAGGTTTACCACCACCGGGGAGCTGTTTTTT
CDR3aa: CASRFTTTGELFF
v_gene: TRBV4-2
d_gene: NA
j_gene: TRBJ2-2
abundance: NA

CDR3nt: TGTGCCAGCAGTTTGGCCAGCGGGGGGGCAACAGATACGCAGTATTTT
CDR3aa: CASSLASGGATDTQYF
v_gene: TRBV12-3/TRBV12-4
d_gene: TRBD2
j_gene: TRBJ2-3
abundance: few

CDR3nt: TGTGCCAGCAGTGGTCGGGAGCGGGGGGGCTGGGATGAGCAGTTCTTC
CDR3aa: CASSGRERGGWDEQFF
v_gene: TRBV6-1
d_gene: TRBD2
j_gene: TRBJ2-1
abundance: NA

CDR3nt: TGTGCCTGGAGCGATGAGGGGAGGGACACTGAAGCTTTCTTT
CDR3aa: CAWSDEGRDTEAFF
v_gene: TRBV30
d_gene: NA
j_gene: TRBJ1-1
abundance: few

CDR3nt: TGTGCCAGCAGCGTATCTGTGGACAACCCGAACTATGGCTACACCTTC
CDR3aa: CASSVSVDNPNYGYTF
v_gene: TRBV9
d_gene: NA
j_gene: TRBJ1-2
abundance: NA